These T cell receptor beta chains were read from a single sample in a study of T cells in Graves' hyperthyroidism and ophthalmopathy. TCRdb processed the multiplex PCR reads anew with MiXCR; each CDR3 protein has one entry. This sample has 450,000 to 700,000 distinct CDR3 sequences; about half occur once, and the top ten carry roughly 19%. The specimen sequenced was peripheral blood or thyroid tissue (not recorded which). All receptors come from an adult woman with Graves' disease, either hyperthyroidism or ophthalmopathy (not recorded which). The CDR3 runs from the conserved cysteine through the conserved F or W. Each record gives: clone size, D gene, J gene, V gene, CDR3 protein, CDR3 DNA. A D gene is named only where the DNA matches it firmly. For some rows the clone size is stated as once, few or many, or as a class when expanded; others skip it.

clone_size: .
d_call: .
j_call: TRBJ1-1
v_call: TRBV20-1
cdr3_aa: CSALEGGNTEAFF
cdr3_nt: TGCAGTGCTCTGGAGGGGGGGAACACTGAAGCTTTCTTT

clone_size: many
d_call: .
j_call: TRBJ1-5
v_call: TRBV9
cdr3_aa: CASSVGGGYNQPQHF
cdr3_nt: TGTGCCAGCAGCGTGGGGGGAGGTTACAATCAGCCCCAGCATTTT

clone_size: many
d_call: .
j_call: TRBJ2-2
v_call: TRBV7-3
cdr3_aa: CASSLMPAMNTGELFF
cdr3_nt: TGTGCCAGCAGCTTGATGCCGGCCATGAACACCGGGGAGCTGTTTTTT

clone_size: .
d_call: .
j_call: TRBJ1-1
v_call: TRBV30
cdr3_aa: CAWSGSMNAEAFF
cdr3_nt: TGTGCCTGGAGTGGTTCGATGAACGCTGAAGCTTTCTTT

clone_size: many
d_call: .
j_call: TRBJ2-7
v_call: TRBV20-1
cdr3_aa: CSASTHSYEQYF
cdr3_nt: TGCAGTGCTAGTACCCACTCCTACGAGCAGTACTTC

clone_size: once
d_call: .
j_call: TRBJ1-5
v_call: TRBV2
cdr3_aa: CASRIEGGQPQHF
cdr3_nt: TGTGCCTCCAGGATAGAGGGAGGACAGCCCCAGCATTTT

clone_size: .
d_call: TRBD1
j_call: TRBJ2-7
v_call: TRBV29-1
cdr3_aa: CSALRDRSYEQYF
cdr3_nt: TGCAGCGCCCTCCGGGACAGGTCCTACGAGCAGTACTTC

clone_size: .
d_call: .
j_call: TRBJ1-4
v_call: TRBV20-1
cdr3_aa: CSASSAANEKLFF
cdr3_nt: TGCAGTGCTAGTAGCGCAGCTAATGAAAAACTGTTTTTT

clone_size: many
d_call: .
j_call: TRBJ2-5
v_call: TRBV5-6
cdr3_aa: CASSLLSRSQETQYF
cdr3_nt: TGTGCCAGCAGCTTGCTTAGTCGCAGCCAAGAGACCCAGTACTTC

clone_size: many
d_call: .
j_call: TRBJ1-2
v_call: TRBV29-1
cdr3_aa: CSVAAPQVYGYTF
cdr3_nt: TGCAGCGTTGCAGCCCCCCAGGTGTACGGCTACACCTTC

clone_size: many
d_call: TRBD1
j_call: TRBJ2-6
v_call: TRBV4-1
cdr3_aa: CASRGQANTGANVLTF
cdr3_nt: TGCGCCAGCAGGGGACAGGCAAACACTGGGGCCAACGTCCTGACTTTC

clone_size: .
d_call: .
j_call: TRBJ1-5
v_call: TRBV6-1
cdr3_aa: CASSDKRGGNQPQHF
cdr3_nt: TGTGCCAGCAGTGATAAACGGGGAGGTAACCAGCCCCAGCATTTT

clone_size: many
d_call: TRBD2
j_call: TRBJ2-7
v_call: TRBV5-1
cdr3_aa: CASSLGGTSGSYEQYF
cdr3_nt: TGCGCCAGCAGCTTGGGCGGGACTAGCGGGAGCTACGAGCAGTACTTC

clone_size: many
d_call: TRBD2
j_call: TRBJ2-7
v_call: TRBV11-2
cdr3_aa: CASSWDYSYEQYF
cdr3_nt: TGTGCCAGCAGCTGGGACTACTCCTACGAGCAGTACTTC

clone_size: many
d_call: TRBD1
j_call: TRBJ2-5
v_call: TRBV10-3
cdr3_aa: CAIKEGQGQETQYF
cdr3_nt: TGTGCCATCAAAGAAGGACAGGGCCAAGAGACCCAGTACTTC

clone_size: .
d_call: .
j_call: TRBJ1-1
v_call: TRBV10-2
cdr3_aa: CATYIPGNTEAFF
cdr3_nt: TGTGCCACCTACATTCCGGGCAACACTGAAGCTTTCTTT

clone_size: few
d_call: TRBD1
j_call: TRBJ1-2
v_call: TRBV2
cdr3_aa: CASETGTAYGYTF
cdr3_nt: TGTGCCAGCGAGACCGGGACAGCCTATGGCTACACCTTC

clone_size: few
d_call: TRBD1
j_call: TRBJ1-1
v_call: TRBV18
cdr3_aa: CASSRTGGQGGTEAFF
cdr3_nt: TGTGCCAGCTCAAGGACAGGGGGCCAAGGTGGCACTGAAGCTTTCTTT

clone_size: .
d_call: .
j_call: TRBJ1-2
v_call: TRBV3-1
cdr3_aa: CASSPPGLGYGYTF
cdr3_nt: TGTGCCAGCAGCCCGCCAGGGTTAGGCTATGGCTACACCTTC

clone_size: .
d_call: .
j_call: TRBJ2-5
v_call: TRBV25-1
cdr3_aa: CASSSHRAAGPGGKETQYF
cdr3_nt: TGTGCCAGCAGCTCGCACAGGGCGGCGGGACCAGGGGGAAAAGAGACCCAGTACTTC

clone_size: .
d_call: .
j_call: TRBJ1-2
v_call: TRBV12-3/TRBV12-4
cdr3_aa: CASSLEAETYGYTF
cdr3_nt: TGTGCCAGCAGTTTAGAGGCAGAGACCTATGGCTACACCTTC

clone_size: .
d_call: .
j_call: TRBJ1-5
v_call: TRBV19
cdr3_aa: CASSIGDIQHQPQHF
cdr3_nt: TGTGCCAGTAGTATAGGGGACATACAGCATCAGCCCCAGCATTTT

clone_size: many
d_call: TRBD1
j_call: TRBJ2-7
v_call: TRBV25-1
cdr3_aa: CASSELGRGHEQYF
cdr3_nt: TGTGCCAGCAGTGAATTGGGCAGGGGGCACGAGCAGTACTTC

clone_size: .
d_call: TRBD1
j_call: TRBJ1-2
v_call: TRBV7-6
cdr3_aa: CASSLEQGALYGYTF
cdr3_nt: TGTGCTAGCAGCTTAGAACAGGGGGCCCTCTATGGCTACACCTTC

clone_size: many
d_call: TRBD1
j_call: TRBJ1-5
v_call: TRBV7-9
cdr3_aa: CASSLGAGGNPQHF
cdr3_nt: TGTGCCAGCAGCTTAGGGGCAGGGGGCAATCCCCAGCATTTT

clone_size: many
d_call: .
j_call: TRBJ1-1
v_call: TRBV9
cdr3_aa: CASSQVGQKGTEAFF
cdr3_nt: TGCGCCAGCAGCCAAGTTGGTCAGAAGGGCACTGAAGCTTTCTTT

clone_size: many
d_call: .
j_call: TRBJ1-1
v_call: TRBV19
cdr3_aa: CASIETGQKNTEAFF
cdr3_nt: TGTGCCAGTATAGAAACAGGACAAAAGAACACTGAAGCTTTCTTT

clone_size: .
d_call: .
j_call: TRBJ1-4
v_call: TRBV10-1
cdr3_aa: CASQLGEKLFF
cdr3_nt: TGCGCCAGCCAATTGGGTGAAAAACTGTTTTTT

clone_size: once
d_call: .
j_call: TRBJ1-5
v_call: TRBV5-6
cdr3_aa: CASSQREGGEQPQHF
cdr3_nt: TGTGCCAGCAGCCAGCGGGAGGGTGGGGAGCAGCCCCAGCATTTT

clone_size: many
d_call: TRBD1
j_call: TRBJ2-7
v_call: TRBV3-1
cdr3_aa: CASTTGGEQYF
cdr3_nt: TGTGCCAGCACCACAGGGGGCGAGCAGTACTTC

clone_size: few
d_call: .
j_call: TRBJ1-6
v_call: TRBV30
cdr3_aa: CAWSVSAVGNSPLHF
cdr3_nt: TGTGCCTGGAGTGTCTCGGCGGTGGGGAATTCACCCCTCCACTTT

clone_size: many
d_call: .
j_call: TRBJ2-7
v_call: TRBV3-1
cdr3_aa: CASSQGGSRTYF
cdr3_nt: TGTGCCAGCAGCCAAGGGGGCTCCCGAACGTACTTC

clone_size: many
d_call: .
j_call: TRBJ2-7
v_call: TRBV9
cdr3_aa: CASSSRRAGYEQYF
cdr3_nt: TGTGCCAGCAGCTCCCGGAGGGCCGGGTACGAGCAGTACTTC

clone_size: many
d_call: .
j_call: TRBJ2-5
v_call: TRBV5-4
cdr3_aa: CASSGQSQETQYF
cdr3_nt: TGTGCCAGCAGCGGACAGTCACAAGAGACCCAGTACTTC

clone_size: many
d_call: TRBD2
j_call: TRBJ2-2
v_call: TRBV7-8
cdr3_aa: CASSTREGHNGELFF
cdr3_nt: TGTGCCAGCAGCACCCGGGAGGGCCATAACGGGGAGCTGTTTTTT

clone_size: few
d_call: TRBD1
j_call: TRBJ1-2
v_call: TRBV12-3/TRBV12-4
cdr3_aa: CASSVGTGGRGYTF
cdr3_nt: TGTGCCAGCAGCGTCGGGACAGGGGGTCGTGGCTACACCTTC

clone_size: .
d_call: .
j_call: TRBJ2-7
v_call: TRBV2
cdr3_aa: CASAGESYEQYF
cdr3_nt: TGTGCCAGCGCAGGGGAATCATACGAGCAGTACTTC

clone_size: .
d_call: .
j_call: TRBJ1-2
v_call: TRBV20-1
cdr3_aa: CSAQPGPRDGYTF
cdr3_nt: TGCAGTGCTCAGCCGGGACCTCGGGATGGCTACACCTTC

clone_size: .
d_call: TRBD2
j_call: TRBJ2-1
v_call: TRBV7-9
cdr3_aa: CASSVAGGTYNEQFF
cdr3_nt: TGTGCCAGCAGCGTAGCGGGAGGAACCTACAATGAGCAGTTCTTC

clone_size: .
d_call: .
j_call: TRBJ1-2
v_call: TRBV5-8
cdr3_aa: CASSFTDPNYGYTF
cdr3_nt: TGTGCCAGCAGCTTTACGGACCCTAACTATGGCTACACCTTC

clone_size: .
d_call: .
j_call: TRBJ1-2
v_call: TRBV5-1
cdr3_aa: CASSLDSNYGHTF
cdr3_nt: TGCGCCAGCAGCTTGGACAGTAACTATGGCCACACCTTC

clone_size: few
d_call: TRBD2
j_call: TRBJ2-7
v_call: TRBV15
cdr3_aa: CATSSAPDPPSGDYYEQYF
cdr3_nt: TGTGCCACCAGCAGTGCCCCCGACCCCCCTAGCGGGGATTACTACGAGCAGTACTTC

clone_size: many
d_call: .
j_call: TRBJ2-5
v_call: TRBV11-2
cdr3_aa: CASSHTSRQETQYF
cdr3_nt: TGTGCCAGCAGCCACACTTCAAGGCAGGAGACCCAGTACTTC

clone_size: .
d_call: TRBD1
j_call: TRBJ1-1
v_call: TRBV29-1
cdr3_aa: CSVVRDRATEAFF
cdr3_nt: TGCAGCGTCGTCCGGGACAGGGCTACTGAAGCTTTCTTT

clone_size: many
d_call: .
j_call: TRBJ2-2
v_call: TRBV5-1
cdr3_aa: CAGQHAAEDANTGELFF
cdr3_nt: TGCGCCGGGCAACACGCTGCGGAGGACGCGAACACCGGGGAGCTGTTTTTT

clone_size: many
d_call: .
j_call: TRBJ1-1
v_call: TRBV7-3
cdr3_aa: CASSLRGARDTEAFF
cdr3_nt: TGTGCCAGCAGCTTACGGGGGGCGCGGGATACTGAAGCTTTCTTT

clone_size: .
d_call: .
j_call: TRBJ1-4
v_call: TRBV9
cdr3_aa: CASSVGRDSFF
cdr3_nt: TGTGCCAGCAGCGTAGGGCGGGACTCCTTTTTT

clone_size: .
d_call: .
j_call: TRBJ2-5
v_call: TRBV7-9
cdr3_aa: CASSHEYGLLYF
cdr3_nt: TGTGCCAGCAGCCACGAATACGGCCTCCTGTACTTC